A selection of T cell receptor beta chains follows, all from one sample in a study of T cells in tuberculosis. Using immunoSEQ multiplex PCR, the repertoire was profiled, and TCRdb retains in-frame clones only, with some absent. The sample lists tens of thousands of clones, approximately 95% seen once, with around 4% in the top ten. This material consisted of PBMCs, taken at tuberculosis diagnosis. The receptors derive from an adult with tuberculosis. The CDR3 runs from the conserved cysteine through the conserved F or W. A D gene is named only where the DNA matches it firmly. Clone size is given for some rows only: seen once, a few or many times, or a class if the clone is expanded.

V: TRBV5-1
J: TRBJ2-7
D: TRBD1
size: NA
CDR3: CASSPAGGHLGEQYF
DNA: TGCGCCAGCAGCCCTGCAGGGGGTCATTTGGGAGAGCAGTACTTC

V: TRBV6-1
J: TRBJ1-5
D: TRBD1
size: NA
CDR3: CASSQDRGTRQPQHF
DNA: TGTGCCAGCAGCCAAGACAGGGGGACGCGTCAGCCCCAGCATTTT

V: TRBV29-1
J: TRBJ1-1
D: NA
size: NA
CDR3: CSVSRQGQNTEAFF
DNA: TGCAGCGTCAGCAGGCAGGGTCAGAACACTGAAGCTTTCTTT

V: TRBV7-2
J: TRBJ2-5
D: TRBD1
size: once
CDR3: CASSSDRGFRETQYF
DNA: TGTGCCAGCAGCTCTGACAGGGGTTTTCGGGAGACCCAGTACTTC

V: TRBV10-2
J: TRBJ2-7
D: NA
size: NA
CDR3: CASRPSGTYSYEQYF
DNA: TGCGCCAGCAGACCCTCCGGGACTTACTCCTACGAGCAGTACTTC

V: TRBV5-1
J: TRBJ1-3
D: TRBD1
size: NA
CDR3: CASRSLQGTSGNTIYF
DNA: TGCGCCAGCAGATCATTACAGGGGACCTCTGGAAACACCATATATTTT

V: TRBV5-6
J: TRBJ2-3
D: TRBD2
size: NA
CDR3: CASSPSGGITDTQYF
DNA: TGTGCCAGCAGCCCGAGCGGGGGGATAACAGATACGCAGTATTTT

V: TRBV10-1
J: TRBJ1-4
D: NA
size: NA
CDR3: CASSRAVGQTGRSLF
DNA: TGCGCCAGCAGTCGAGCCGTGGGGCAGACAGGACGGAGCCTTTTT

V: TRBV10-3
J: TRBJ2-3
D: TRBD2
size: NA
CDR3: CAISPGGLAGVTDTQYF
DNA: TGTGCCATCAGTCCAGGAGGACTAGCGGGGGTGACAGATACGCAGTATTTT

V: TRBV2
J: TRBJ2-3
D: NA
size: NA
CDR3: CASSGQGLTDTQYF
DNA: TGTGCCAGCAGTGGGCAGGGATTGACAGATACGCAGTATTTT

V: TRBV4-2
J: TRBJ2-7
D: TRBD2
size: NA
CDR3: CASSHPNPDGGDEQYF
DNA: TGTGCCAGCAGCCACCCGAACCCAGATGGGGGGGACGAGCAGTACTTC

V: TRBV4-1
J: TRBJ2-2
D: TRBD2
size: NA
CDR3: CASSPTLSGVNTGELFF
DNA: TGCGCCAGCAGCCCAACCCTTAGCGGGGTGAACACCGGGGAGCTGTTTTTT

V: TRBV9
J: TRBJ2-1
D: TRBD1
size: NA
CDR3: CASRDRVHNEQFF
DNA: TGTGCCAGCAGGGACAGGGTCCACAATGAGCAGTTCTTC

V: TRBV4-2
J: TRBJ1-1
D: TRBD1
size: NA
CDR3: CASSQETGDTEAFF
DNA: TGTGCCAGCAGCCAGGAGACAGGGGATACTGAAGCTTTCTTT

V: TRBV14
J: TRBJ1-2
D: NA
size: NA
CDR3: CASSQDSVGYGYTF
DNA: TGTGCCAGCAGCCAAGATTCGGTCGGTTATGGCTACACCTTC

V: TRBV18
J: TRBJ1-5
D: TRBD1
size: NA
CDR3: CASSSTGTSNQPQHF
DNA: TGTGCCAGCTCGTCGACAGGGACTAGCAATCAGCCCCAGCATTTT

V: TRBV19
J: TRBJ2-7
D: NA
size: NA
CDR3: CASSIGGFSYEQYF
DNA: TGTGCCAGTAGTATTGGGGGGTTCTCCTACGAGCAGTACTTC

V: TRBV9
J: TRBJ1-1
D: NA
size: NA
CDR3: CASSASTANTEAFF
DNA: TGTGCCAGCAGCGCTAGCACAGCGAACACTGAAGCTTTCTTT

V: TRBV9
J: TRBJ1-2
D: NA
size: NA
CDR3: CASSPDRFYGYTF
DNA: TGTGCCAGCAGCCCAGACAGATTCTATGGCTACACCTTC

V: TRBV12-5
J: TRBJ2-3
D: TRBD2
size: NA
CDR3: CASGLAGGPMTDTQYF
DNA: TGTGCTAGTGGTCTAGCGGGGGGGCCTATGACAGATACGCAGTATTTT

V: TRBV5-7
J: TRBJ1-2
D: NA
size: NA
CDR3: CASSNRDPLGYTF
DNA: TGTGCCAGCAGCAACAGGGACCCCCTTGGCTACACCTTC

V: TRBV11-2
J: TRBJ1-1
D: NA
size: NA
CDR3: CASSNKYYEAFF
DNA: TGTGCCAGCAGCAACAAATACTATGAAGCTTTCTTT

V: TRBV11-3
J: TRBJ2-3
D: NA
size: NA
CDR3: CASSLEGASTDTQYF
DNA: TGTGCCAGCAGCTTAGAGGGGGCTAGCACAGATACGCAGTATTTT

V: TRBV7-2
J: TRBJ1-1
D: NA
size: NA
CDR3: CASSLSTPPEAFF
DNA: TGTGCCAGCAGCTTGAGTACGCCCCCTGAAGCTTTCTTT

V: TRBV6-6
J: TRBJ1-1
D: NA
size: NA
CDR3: CASRGALNTEAFF
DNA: TGTGCCAGCAGGGGGGCGTTGAACACTGAAGCTTTCTTT

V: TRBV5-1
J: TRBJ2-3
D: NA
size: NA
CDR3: CASSSGGATDTQYF
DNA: TGCGCCAGCAGCTCTGGGGGGGCCACAGATACGCAGTATTTT

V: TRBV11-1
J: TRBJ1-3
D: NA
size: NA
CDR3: CASSLYTSSSGNTIYF
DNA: TGTGCCAGCAGCTTATACACCTCATCCTCTGGAAACACCATATATTTT

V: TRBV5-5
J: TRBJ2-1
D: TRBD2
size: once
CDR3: CASSGWTSGGSYNEQFF
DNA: TGTGCCAGCAGCGGGTGGACTAGCGGGGGCTCCTACAATGAGCAGTTCTTC

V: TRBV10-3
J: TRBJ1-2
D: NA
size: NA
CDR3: CAISESTGSGYGYTF
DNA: TGTGCCATCAGTGAGTCTACTGGATCGGGCTATGGCTACACCTTC

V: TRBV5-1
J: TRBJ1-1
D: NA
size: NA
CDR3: CASSQRGGFTEAFF
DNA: TGCGCCAGCAGCCAGCGGGGAGGATTCACTGAAGCTTTCTTT

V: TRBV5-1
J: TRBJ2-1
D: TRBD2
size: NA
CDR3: CASSMGLAGGYNEQFF
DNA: TGCGCCAGCAGCATGGGACTAGCGGGCGGGTACAATGAGCAGTTCTTC

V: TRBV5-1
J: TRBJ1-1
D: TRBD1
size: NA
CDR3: CASSPDRGLIMNTEAFF
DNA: TGCGCCAGCAGCCCGGACAGGGGACTAATTATGAACACTGAAGCTTTCTTT

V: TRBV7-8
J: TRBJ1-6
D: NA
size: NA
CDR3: CASSLVRVGSPLHF
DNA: TGTGCCAGCAGCTTAGTCCGGGTTGGCTCACCCCTCCACTTT

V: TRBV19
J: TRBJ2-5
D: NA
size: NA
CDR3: CASRSTRGQETQYF
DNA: TGTGCCAGTAGAAGTACCCGGGGTCAAGAGACCCAGTACTTC

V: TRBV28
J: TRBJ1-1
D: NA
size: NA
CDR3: CASRRGALGTEAFF
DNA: TGTGCCAGCAGGCGTGGGGCTCTCGGTACTGAAGCTTTCTTT

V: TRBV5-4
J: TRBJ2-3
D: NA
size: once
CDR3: CASRFLSTDTQYF
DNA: TGTGCCAGCAGGTTCCTAAGCACAGATACGCAGTATTTT

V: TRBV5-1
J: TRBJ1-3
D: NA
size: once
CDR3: CASSLDPSGTGNTIYF
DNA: TGCGCCAGCAGCTTGGACCCATCGGGGACTGGAAACACCATATATTTT

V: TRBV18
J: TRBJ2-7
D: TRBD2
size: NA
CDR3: CASSPDSGGSYEQYF
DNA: TGTGCCAGCTCACCAGACAGCGGGGGCTCCTACGAGCAGTACTTC

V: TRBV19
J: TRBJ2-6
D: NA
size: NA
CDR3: CASSISSPSGANVLTF
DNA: TGTGCCAGTAGTATATCTAGCCCCTCTGGGGCCAACGTCCTGACTTTC

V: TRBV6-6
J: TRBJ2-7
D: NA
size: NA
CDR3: CASGEGEQYF
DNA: TGTGCCAGCGGCGAGGGCGAGCAGTACTTC

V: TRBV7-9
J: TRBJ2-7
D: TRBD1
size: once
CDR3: CASSLAFGQGVDEQYF
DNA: TGTGCCAGCAGCTTAGCGTTTGGACAGGGTGTTGACGAGCAGTACTTC

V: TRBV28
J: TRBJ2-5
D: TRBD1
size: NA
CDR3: CATLTRTGSGETQYF
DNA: TGTGCCACCCTTACGAGGACAGGGAGTGGAGAGACCCAGTACTTC

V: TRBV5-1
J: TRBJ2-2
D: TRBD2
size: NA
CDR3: CASSFIAGASTGELFF
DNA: TGCGCCAGCAGCTTCATAGCGGGGGCCAGCACCGGGGAGCTGTTTTTT

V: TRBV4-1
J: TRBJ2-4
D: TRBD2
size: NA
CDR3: CASSHPGLAGGPGRNIQYF
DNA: TGCGCCAGCAGCCACCCTGGACTAGCGGGGGGTCCGGGTAGGAACATTCAGTACTTC

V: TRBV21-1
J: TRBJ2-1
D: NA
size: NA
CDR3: CASSNLGGSYNEQFF
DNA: TGTGCCAGCAGCAACCTTGGGGGGTCCTACAATGAGCAGTTCTTC

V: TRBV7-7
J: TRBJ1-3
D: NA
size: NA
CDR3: CASSRDSGNTIYF
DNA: TGTGCCAGCAGCCGGGACTCTGGAAACACCATATATTTT

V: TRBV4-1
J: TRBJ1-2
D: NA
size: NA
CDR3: CASSQGWGGWDGYTF
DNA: TGCGCCAGCAGCCAAGGTTGGGGGGGTTGGGATGGCTACACCTTC

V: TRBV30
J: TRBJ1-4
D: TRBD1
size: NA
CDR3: CAWSPQGASNEKLFF
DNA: TGTGCCTGGAGCCCCCAGGGGGCGTCTAATGAAAAACTGTTTTTT

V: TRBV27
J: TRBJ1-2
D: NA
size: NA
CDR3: CASSPTVTQANYGYTF
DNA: TGTGCCAGCAGCCCGACAGTGACCCAAGCTAACTATGGCTACACCTTC

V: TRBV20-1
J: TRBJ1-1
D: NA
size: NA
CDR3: CSARLGGEAFF
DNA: TGCAGTGCTAGATTGGGGGGTGAAGCTTTCTTT

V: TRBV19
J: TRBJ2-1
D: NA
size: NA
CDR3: CAISPIYRPGDNEQFF
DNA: TGTGCCATATCGCCAATTTACAGGCCGGGGGACAATGAGCAGTTCTTC

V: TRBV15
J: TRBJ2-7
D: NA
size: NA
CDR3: CATSRDRAIDEQYF
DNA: TGTGCCACCAGCAGAGACAGGGCAATCGACGAGCAGTACTTC

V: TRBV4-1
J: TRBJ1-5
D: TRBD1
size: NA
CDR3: CASSQTDRSSNQPQHF
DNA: TGCGCCAGCAGCCAAACGGACAGGAGTAGCAATCAGCCCCAGCATTTT